Below, 29 T cell receptor beta chains from the same sample are listed, as sequenced in a study of tumor-infiltrating lymphocytes in primary liver carcinoma. The blood RNA (from unsorted whole blood) was obtained, and germline DNA was also extracted. The researchers produced TCR beta cDNA from about 510 ng total RNA with a constant-region primer. Modified slightly, ARM-PCR produced TCR beta libraries over three nested multiplex PCR rounds. Two initial PCR rounds of about 11 cycles each paired TRBV1-TRBV30 forward primers with a C-beta reverse primer. TCRdb redid the calling of the multiplex PCR reads with MiXCR, one entry per CDR3 protein. This table has about 200,000 distinct CDR3 sequences, less than 75% appearing once. The sample consisted of peripheral blood. These receptors were obtained from a woman in her sixties or seventies with primary liver carcinoma and hepatitis B virus infection.

The chain combines TRBV18 with TRBJ2-7; no definite D call. V lost 2 bases, J lost 3 bases, and 11 bases lay in between. Germline CDR1 and CDR2: KGHSH and LQKENI. The CDR3 has 14 residues. Written as DNA, the CDR3 is TGTGCCAGCTCACCAGGGCAAGGAGACTACGAGCAGTACTTC. This sequence encodes CASSPGQGDYEQYF.

A remark on this clonotype: A read error may account for a junction end that differs from germline. The genes are TRBV11-2 and TRBJ1-2; D unresolved. This CDR3 spans 12 amino acids. Germline V gives CDR1 SGHAT, CDR2 FQNNGV. The CDR3 DNA follows: TGTACCAGCAGTCCCGCGGCGGGTGGCTACACCTTC. It encodes CTSSPAAGGYTF.

With respect to this clonotype: Given a much more abundant clone one base away, this may be a read error. The rearrangement links TRBV4-1 to TRBJ1-1; D remains unclear. The CDR3 has 14 residues. Germline CDR1 and CDR2: MGHRA and YSYEKL. Written as DNA, the CDR3 is TGCGTCAGCAGCCAAGGCAGGATGAACACTGAAGCTTTCTTT. Translating it yields CVSSQGRMNTEAFF.

Remarks on this clonotype: Relative to the germline gene, one junction end is altered; a read error may explain this. The V gene is TRBV12-3 or TRBV12-4, the J gene TRBJ2-3, with D possibly TRBD2 on 5 matching bases. The CDR3 consists of 14 residues. This CDR3 reads CASSLATLTDTRYF. The CDR3 DNA reads as TGTGCCAGTAGTTTAGCGACCCTCACAGATACTCGGTATTTT.

About this clonotype itself: The CDR3 ends on some other residue instead of the conserved phenylalanine or tryptophan, so this is likely a read error. The V and J genes are TRBV11-2 and TRBJ1-5, with a possible D match to TRBD1 (5 bases). V lost 6 bases and J lost 2, with 8 bases in between. Germline loops: CDR1 SGHAT, CDR2 FQNNGV. This CDR3 is built from 13 residues. For the CDR3, the DNA is TGTGCCAGCAGAGCGACAGGCAATCAGCCCCAGCATTAT. This gives the protein CASRATGNQPQHY.

Turning to this clonotype: A much larger clonotype is one base distant, so this may be a read error. This chain joins TRBV6-1 and TRBJ2-4; D gene ambiguous. Germline CDR1 reads MNHNS; CDR2 reads SASEGT. The CDR3 is made up of 12 amino acids. The CDR3 DNA reads TGTGCCAGCGAGATAGCCATAAACATTCAGTACTTC. Its translation: CASEIAINIQYF.

Worth noting for this clonotype: The CDR3 end shows no conserved phenylalanine or tryptophan, and so a read error is likely. The rearrangement joins TRBV6-5 to TRBJ2-7; 10 bases match TRBD2. Unmatched junction bases numbered 11, after V lost 9 bases and J lost 0 bases. Germline CDR1 reads MNHEY; CDR2 reads SVGAGI. This CDR3 has 16 amino acids. The CDR3 DNA sequence: TGTGCCAGTGGAAGACTCATAGCGGGAGGCTCCTACGAGCAGTACATC. Encoded protein: CASGRLIAGGSYEQYI.

In this sample, this clonotype turned up a few times. The J gene is TRBJ1-2, the V gene TRBV6-5; no clear D gene. Germline CDR1 and CDR2: MNHEY and SVGAGI. The CDR3 contains 15 residues. V lost 2 bases, J lost 0 bases, and 10 bases lay in between. In DNA, the CDR3 is TGTGCCAGCAGTTACGGGTACCAGGCTAACTATGGCTACACCTTC. This translates into CASSYGYQANYGYTF.

Comment on this clonotype: Compared with germline, one end of the junction differs, possibly owing to a read error. V and J are TRBV5-6 and TRBJ1-1; D unresolved. CDR1 SGHDT and CDR2 YYEEEE come from the germline V gene. The CDR3 consists of 13 residues. The CDR3 sequence is CAISLPWITEAFF. The CDR3 DNA is TGTGCCATCAGCTTGCCTTGGATCACTGAAGCTTTCTTT.

This clonotype occurred many times. The chain carries TRBV4-1 and TRBJ2-5, with 9 positions matching TRBD1. Germline V gives CDR1 MGHRA, CDR2 YSYEKL. The CDR3 runs to 15 residues. The J segment lost 2 bases and the V segment lost 4 bases, leaving 5 bases of the junction unmatched. The CDR3 protein is CASSRTGTGQETQYF. CDR3 in DNA: TGCGCCAGCAGCCGAACCGGGACAGGGCAAGAGACCCAGTACTTC.

A note on this clonotype: Germline and junction disagree at one end, which may indicate a read error. The chain combines TRBV12-3 or TRBV12-4 with TRBJ2-5; TRBD1 matches 9 bases. The CDR3 runs to 15 residues. CDR3: CASRPGTGLMETQYF. As DNA, the CDR3 is TGTGCCAGCAGGCCCGGGACAGGGCTGATGGAGACTCAGTACTTC.

As concerns this clonotype: At one of its ends the junction is not consistent with the germline gene, which may arise from a read error. This chain links TRBV12-3 or TRBV12-4 with TRBJ2-2, with a weak D call TRBD2 (5 bases). The CDR3 totals 14 residues. The CDR3 is CACSLMGATGELFF. The CDR3 nucleotides are TGTGCCTGCAGTCTAATGGGAGCAACCGGGGAGCTGTTTTTT.

This clonotype occurred once. Its ends do not fully match the called genes, so a read error is possible. This sequence joins TRBV11-2 and TRBJ2-3; 9 bases are a match to TRBD2. The CDR3 extends over 20 amino acids. CDR1 SGHAT and CDR2 FQNNGV come from the germline V gene. CDR3: CLSSLRGLAGLRVRTDTRYF. CDR3 coding DNA: TGTCTCAGCAGCTTAAGGGGCCTAGCGGGATTGAGAGTCCGCACAGATACGCGGTATTTT.

Comments on this clonotype: One end of the junction is discordant with germline, which a read error may explain. This rearrangement joins TRBV29-1 to TRBJ2-3; D is perhaps TRBD2 (5 bases). Germline lookup yields CDR1 SQVTM and CDR2 ANQGSEA. CDR3 length equals 16 residues. The CDR3 DNA sequence: TGCAGCGTTGAAGGGAGGCAAGGGCTTTCCACAGATACGCGGTATTTT. Protein: CSVEGRQGLSTDTRYF.

This sequence joins TRBV4-2 and TRBJ2-3; no firm D call. The V gene lost 1 base and the J gene lost 15 bases, with 20 bases spanning the gap. The CDR3 is 14 amino acids. Germline assignment: CDR1 LGHNA and CDR2 YNFKEQ. The DNA of the CDR3 is TGTGCCAGCAGCCAAGTCGGCGGCACAGATACGGAATATTTT. It codes for CASSQVGGTDTEYF.

This clonotype was observed many times. CDR3 amino acids: CASMGQGLTGELFF. The CDR3 DNA follows: TGTGCCAGCATGGGACAGGGGTTAACTGGGGAGCTGTTTTTT. The chain has TRBV6-5 and TRBJ2-2; TRBD1 agrees at 10 bases. Germline V gene lookup returns CDR1 MNHEY and CDR2 SVGAGI. This CDR3 has 14 residues. Unmatched junction bases numbered 7, after V lost 7 bases and J lost 8 bases.

Remarks on this clonotype: A read error may be the cause here, since a much bigger clone is one base away. The chain couples TRBV10-3 to TRBJ1-2; D remains unclear. Germline CDR1 and CDR2: ENHRY and SYGVKD. The CDR3 is 11 amino acids. V lost 10 bases, J lost 6 bases, and 12 bases lay in between. CDR3 loop: CATRLGNGYTF. The CDR3 nucleotides are TGTGCCACGAGACTGGGAAATGGCTACACCTTC.

On this clonotype: A read error may produce the germline difference seen at one junction end. The chain combines TRBV6-1 with TRBJ2-3; D remains unclear. In germline, CDR1 is MNHNS, CDR2 SASEGT. There are 13 residues in the CDR3. For the CDR3, the DNA is TGTGCCAGCAGATTCCGGTCGGCAGATATGCAGTATTTT. Translating gives CASRFRSADMQYF.

This chain joins TRBV28 and TRBJ2-6; possible D gene TRBD1, 5 bases. The V gene's germline CDR1 is MDHEN and CDR2 SYDVKM. Trimming shortened V by 6 bases and J by 1 base, and 19 bases separated the two germline ends. CDR3 size: 18 residues. CDR3 sequence reads: CASRRSRTTSSGANVLTF. The DNA for the CDR3 is TGTGCCAGCAGGCGGTCTAGGACAACTTCGTCTGGGGCCAACGTCCTGACTTTC.

As concerns this clonotype: A much larger clonotype is one base distant, so this may be a read error. The rearrangement uses TRBV5-4 and TRBJ2-1; 10 bases agree with TRBD2. Per germline, CDR1 SGHNT and CDR2 YYREEE (reference sequence). The CDR3 is 14 amino acids. CDR3 coding DNA: TGTGCCAGCAGGTCGGCTAGCGGGAGTAATGAGCTGTTCTTC. Protein sequence: CASRSASGSNELFF.

This sequence joins TRBV4-2 and TRBJ2-1, with TRBD2 identical over 8 bases. Germline-derived CDR1 and CDR2 are LGHNA and YNFKEQ. The trim removed 1 base at V and 14 bases at J, leaving 19 bases unmatched. The CDR3 runs to 17 residues. In DNA form, the CDR3 reads TGTGCCAGCAGCCAAGCTACTAGCGGAGCCTCCTACAATGAAGAGTTCTTC. This gives the protein CASSQATSGASYNEEFF.

This clonotype has at least ten counts. J is TRBJ2-1 and V is TRBV5-1, with D perhaps being TRBD1 or TRBD2 (8 bases each). CDR1 and CDR2 from the germline V gene are SGHRS and YFSETQ. V dropped 4 bases and J dropped 9 bases, with 35 bases sitting between them. This CDR3 region has 20 residues. The CDR3 nucleotides read TGCGCCAGCAGCCCCCTGGCGGACAGGGCAGGGACTAGTAGGCAGCGTGAGCAGTTCTTC. Translating gives CASSPLADRAGTSRQREQFF.

As regards this clonotype: This may be a read error: a much more frequent sequence differs by one nucleotide. The chain has TRBV6-1 and TRBJ1-1, with a possible D match to TRBD1 (6 bases). The germline gives CDR1 MNHNS, CDR2 SASEGT. The CDR3 is 13 amino acids. The CDR3 is CASRVRGRTEALF. The CDR3 nucleotides are TGTGCCAGCCGGGTCAGGGGACGGACTGAAGCTCTCTTT.

The CDR3 nucleotides read TGTGCCAGCAGGGGGCAGGGGGAGTCAAAGGCCGGGGAGCTGTTTTTT. Amino acids: CASRGQGESKAGELFF. This chain joins TRBV28 and TRBJ2-2; 7 bases agree with TRBD1. Unmatched junction bases numbered 13, after V lost 6 bases and J lost 6 bases. The CDR3 totals 16 residues. Germline V gene sequence: CDR1 MDHEN, CDR2 SYDVKM.

Remarks on this clonotype: At one end, the junction sequence differs from germline, possibly due to a read error. This sequence joins TRBV11-1 and TRBJ2-7, with TRBD1 matching 11 bases. This CDR3 is 17 amino acids long. The germline V gene has CDR1 SGHAT and CDR2 FQDESV (reference sequence). CDR3 sequence reads: CVSSPVIGQGAAYEQYF. CDR3 DNA: TGTGTCAGCAGCCCCGTTATCGGACAGGGGGCCGCCTACGAGCAGTACTTC.

This clonotype was counted ten times or more. The V gene is TRBV10-2, the J gene TRBJ2-7; D unresolved. This CDR3 is 11 amino acids long. Germline V gives CDR1 WSHSY, CDR2 SAAADI. Trimming cost V 5 bases and J 3 bases, with 5 bases left between them. The CDR3 region has the DNA TGCGCCAGCAGTTCCCACTACGAGCAGTACTTC. Protein sequence: CASSSHYEQYF.

The sample holds many counts of this clonotype. V gene TRBV11-2 combines with J gene TRBJ1-4; D is perhaps TRBD1 (5 bases). Germline CDR1 and CDR2: SGHAT and FQNNGV. This CDR3 is built from 11 residues. The V end lost 5 bases, the J end lost 8 bases, and 6 bases lay between the germline ends. Here the CDR3 DNA reads TGTGCCAGCAGCCAGGGAGAAAAACTGTTTTTT. Its protein is CASSQGEKLFF.

To note about this clonotype: Relative to the germline gene, one junction end is altered; a read error may explain this. The chain employs TRBV11-2 and TRBJ2-7, with TRBD2 matching 9 bases. The CDR3 has 15 amino acids. Germline V gives CDR1 SGHAT, CDR2 FQNNGV. The CDR3, as DNA: TGTGCCAGCAGCCCCTCGGGCGGGGGGGGTTACGAGCTGTACTTC. This codes for CASSPSGGGGYELYF.

This clonotype was seen ten or more times. J is TRBJ2-3 and V is TRBV14; D is perhaps TRBD2 (5 bases). This CDR3 spans 14 amino acids. Germline V gene data show CDR1 as SGHDN and CDR2 as FVKESK. V was shortened by 3 bases and J by 0 bases, with 7 bases between the two germline ends. CDR3 coding DNA: TGTGCCAGCAGCCACGGCGGGAGCACAGATACGCAGTATTTT. As protein: CASSHGGSTDTQYF.